A single sample gave rise to the 25 T cell receptor beta chains below, sequenced in a study of blood T cell repertoires in COVID-19. Profiling relied on immunoSEQ multiplex PCR, and the TCRdb table lists in-frame clones only, not all of them. This repertoire shows about 58,000 clones, about 75% found once; its top ten account for less than 35%. The material sequenced was peripheral blood. The receptors originated from a human donor in a cohort sampled during active COVID-19.

The chain combines TRBV15 with TRBJ2-7; D not resolved. The length of the CDR3 is 12 residues. Germline CDR1 LNHNV, CDR2 YYDKDF (reference sequence). The germline V and J ends were trimmed by 1 base and 3 bases, with 4 bases remaining between them. The CDR3 here is CATSRAGYEQYF. The CDR3 region has the DNA TGTGCCACCAGCAGAGCCGGCTACGAGCAGTACTTC.

The V and J genes are TRBV28 and TRBJ1-2, with D tentatively TRBD1 (5 bases). The CDR3 contains 12 residues. From germline, CDR1 is MDHEN and CDR2 SYDVKM. Between the trimmed V and J ends, which lost 4 bases and 4 bases, there was a span of 7 bases. CDR3 in amino acids: CASSSGLYGYTF. CDR3 DNA: TGTGCCAGCAGTTCAGGGCTCTATGGCTACACCTTC.

The J gene is TRBJ2-1, the V gene TRBV7-2, with 11 nucleotides matching TRBD2. The trim removed 6 bases at V and 8 bases at J, leaving 9 bases unmatched. CDR1 and CDR2 from the germline V gene are SGHTA and FQGNSA. The CDR3 consists of 15 residues. DNA for the CDR3: TGTGCCAGCAGTCGCACTAGCGGGGGTTTGGATGAGCAGTTCTTC. This encodes CASSRTSGGLDEQFF.

This clone was detected many times. The rearrangement uses TRBV15 and TRBJ1-4, with 8 bases aligning to TRBD1. Losses at the gene ends were 5 bases for V and 5 bases for J; bases not matched to a gene: 7. In germline, CDR1 is LNHNV, CDR2 YYDKDF (reference sequence). The CDR3 contains 15 residues. Here the CDR3 reads CATSPRTGRNEKLFF. The CDR3 DNA follows: TGTGCCACCAGCCCAAGGACAGGGAGAAATGAAAAACTGTTTTTT.

This chain links TRBV3-1 (or the pseudogene TRBV3-2) with TRBJ1-2; no firm D call. V was shortened by 1 base and J by 0 bases, with 9 bases between the two germline ends. In germline, CDR1 is LGHDT, CDR2 YNNKEL (reference sequence). The CDR3 covers 15 residues. The CDR3 protein is CASSQGGSANYGYTF. The CDR3 nucleotides are TGTGCCAGCAGCCAAGGAGGGAGCGCTAACTATGGCTACACCTTC.

The genes are TRBV2 and TRBJ1-2; 9 positions agree with TRBD1. CDR1 is SNHLY, CDR2 FYNNEI, per germline. The V and J ends lost 8 bases and 5 bases, in that order; junction bases with no gene match: 9. The CDR3 has 14 residues. CDR3 region: CASERTGVGYGYTF. The CDR3 DNA is TGTGCCAGCGAGAGGACAGGGGTAGGGTATGGCTACACCTTC.

This chain joins TRBV5-1 and TRBJ2-2; maybe TRBD2 (6 bases). This CDR3 has 16 residues. Trimming took off 0 bases at V and 1 base at J, with 10 bases between the two ends. The germline V gene has CDR1 SGHRS and CDR2 YFSETQ. The CDR3 is CASSLAAAGNTGELFF. As DNA, the CDR3 is TGCGCCAGCAGCTTGGCCGCAGCGGGGAACACCGGGGAGCTGTTTTTT.

This clone was picked up a small number of times. The rearrangement uses TRBV3-1 (or the pseudogene TRBV3-2) and TRBJ2-7; D not certain. Germline assignment: CDR1 LGHDT and CDR2 YNNKEL (reference sequence). The CDR3 loop spans 14 amino acids. The germline V and J ends were trimmed by 2 bases and 0 bases, with 8 bases remaining between them. The CDR3 nucleotides are TGTGCCAGCAGCCAATCGCGGTCCTCCTACGAGCAGTACTTC. Translated: CASSQSRSSYEQYF.

The rearrangement links TRBV29-1 to TRBJ2-1; 8 nucleotides match TRBD2. This CDR3 comprises 12 residues. Germline V gives CDR1 SQVTM, CDR2 ANQGSEA. The ends lost 3 bases at V and 7 bases at J; junction bases unmatched: 2. The CDR3 coding sequence is TGCAGCGTTGAGGGACTAGGGAATGAGCAGTTCTTC. Its protein is CSVEGLGNEQFF.

This rearrangement joins TRBV6-5 to TRBJ2-7, with TRBD2 matching 10 bases. The trim removed 4 bases at V and 6 bases at J, leaving 12 bases unmatched. This CDR3 is 16 amino acids long. Looked up from germline, CDR1 is MNHEY and CDR2 is SVGAGI. DNA of the CDR3: TGTGCCAGCAGTTCCCTCCGAAGCGGGAGGGCCTGCGAGCAGTACTTC. It encodes CASSSLRSGRACEQYF.

This clone was detected once. The chain has TRBV10-3 and TRBJ1-1, with D perhaps matching TRBD1 (5 bases). V lost 4 bases and J lost 6, with 15 bases in between. Per germline, CDR1 ENHRY and CDR2 SYGVKD. The CDR3 covers 14 residues. CDR3 sequence (DNA): TGTGCCATCAGTGCGACGGGGGAGCCGGCTGAAGCTTTCTTT. This sequence encodes CAISATGEPAEAFF.

The chain links TRBV5-1 to TRBJ2-5; the match to TRBD1 covers 12 bases. There are 14 residues in the CDR3. Germline V gene lookup returns CDR1 SGHRS and CDR2 YFSETQ. Trimming removed 9 bases from V and 4 bases from J; junction bases left unmatched: 7. CDR3 bases: TGCGCCACTGGGACAGGGGGCTCCCCAGAGACCCAGTACTTC. Its translation: CATGTGGSPETQYF.

Only a few counts were recorded for this clone. This chain connects TRBV30 to TRBJ1-6, with D possibly TRBD1 on 6 matching bases. Trimming removed 2 bases at V and 10 bases at J, with 15 bases between. The CDR3 loop spans 14 amino acids. Germline CDR1 and CDR2: GTSNPN and SVGIG (reference sequence). The CDR3 loop is CAWSFRGRGSPLHF. CDR3 DNA: TGTGCCTGGAGTTTCAGGGGAAGAGGGTCACCCCTCCACTTT.

This clone is a singleton in its sample. This chain connects TRBV29-1 to TRBJ1-2; 9 bases fit TRBD1. Germline trimming cut 7 bases from V and 4 bases from J; bases unmatched to any gene: 7. Germline lookup yields CDR1 SQVTM and CDR2 ANQGSEA. This CDR3 region has 13 residues. CDR3 coding DNA: TGCAGCGGATTACAGGGGGCGGGCTATGGCTACACCTTC. Protein product: CSGLQGAGYGYTF.

The DNA for the CDR3 is TGTGCCAGCAGCTTGGATAGCTTTGAAGCTTTCTTT. Translation gives CASSLDSFEAFF. The chain carries TRBV5-5 and TRBJ1-1; D is unresolved. V was trimmed by 0 bases and J by 7 bases, leaving 7 bases between them. Germline V CDR1 and CDR2: SGHKS, YYEKEE (reference sequence). The CDR3 sequence is 12 residues long.

This chain links TRBV2 with TRBJ1-2, with D uncertain. This CDR3 has 12 residues. CDR1 and CDR2 (germline): SNHLY, FYNNEI. Trimming pared 6 bases from V and 2 bases from J, leaving 7 bases between. CDR3 residues: CASRGENYGYTF. In DNA form, the CDR3 reads TGTGCCAGCAGGGGAGAAAACTATGGCTACACCTTC.

The chain employs TRBV11-2 and TRBJ2-5; 12 bases agree with TRBD2. Trimming cost V 6 bases and J 2 bases; bases outside gene matches: 4. The CDR3 is 15 amino acids. The germline gives CDR1 SGHAT, CDR2 FQNNGV. For the CDR3, the DNA is TGTGCCAGCAGTCTAGGACTAGCGGGGCAAGAGACCCAGTACTTC. Encoded protein: CASSLGLAGQETQYF.

The gene calls are TRBV5-1 and TRBJ2-4, with 9 bases identical to TRBD2. The CDR3 length is 16 residues. V shed 0 bases and J 8 bases; nucleotides not matched to a gene: 9. Germline CDR1 and CDR2: SGHRS and YFSETQ. CDR3: CASSLVGLAGIDIQYF. The CDR3 DNA is TGCGCCAGCAGCTTGGTAGGGCTAGCGGGGATTGACATTCAGTACTTC.

The V and J genes are TRBV6-1 and TRBJ1-2; maybe TRBD1 (5 bases). Trimming removed 3 bases at V and 8 bases at J, with 13 bases between. The germline V gene has CDR1 MNHNS and CDR2 SASEGT. The CDR3 spans 13 residues. CDR3 nucleotide sequence: TGTGCCAGCAGTGACAGCAACCAGGGCGGCTACACCTTC. Its protein is CASSDSNQGGYTF.

The chain recombines TRBV20-1 with TRBJ2-7, with D uncertain. This CDR3 spans 13 amino acids. Per germline, CDR1 DFQATT and CDR2 SNEGSKA (reference sequence). The V end was cut by 3 bases, the J end by 3 bases, with 12 bases between. CDR3 nucleotides: TGCAGTGCTAGTCTCGGCAGGAACTACGAGCAGTACTTC. Its translation: CSASLGRNYEQYF.

This clone appeared a single time. The chain combines TRBV6-5 with TRBJ1-6; 9 positions match TRBD1. J was trimmed by 6 bases and V by 6 bases; bases with no gene match: 6. Germline V lookup: CDR1 MNHEY, CDR2 SVGAGI. This CDR3 comprises 15 residues. This chain's CDR3 is CASSRTGALNSPLHF. DNA of the CDR3: TGTGCCAGCAGCAGGACAGGGGCCCTTAATTCACCCCTCCACTTT.

The chain links TRBV6-1 to TRBJ2-3; perhaps TRBD2 as D (6 bases). Germline V gene sequence: CDR1 MNHNS, CDR2 SASEGT. There are 17 residues in the CDR3. V gave up 4 bases and J gave up 5 bases, with 22 bases separating them. CDR3 sequence: CASSARGFGSPRDTQYF. The CDR3, as DNA: TGTGCCAGCAGTGCCCGGGGGTTTGGATCTCCGCGAGATACGCAGTATTTT.

This rearrangement joins TRBV5-4 to TRBJ2-7; TRBD1 aligns across 7 bases. Germline CDR1 SGHNT, CDR2 YYREEE (reference sequence). This CDR3 is 15 amino acids long. J lost 6 bases, V lost 0 bases, and 9 bases had no gene match. This CDR3 reads CASSLAGQRPGEQYF. The CDR3 bases are TGTGCCAGCAGCTTGGCGGGACAGCGGCCCGGCGAGCAGTACTTC.

V gene TRBV30 combines with J gene TRBJ2-5; the match to TRBD2 covers 7 bases. V trimming: 3 bases; J trimming: 0 bases; junction bases outside the gene matches: 4. The CDR3 consists of 14 residues. Germline V gene lookup returns CDR1 GTSNPN and CDR2 SVGIG (reference sequence). This CDR3 is CAWSKGGYQETQYF. In DNA, the CDR3 is TGTGCCTGGAGCAAGGGAGGGTACCAAGAGACCCAGTACTTC.

V and J are TRBV2 and TRBJ1-2; 8 bases are shared with TRBD1. The CDR3 loop spans 12 amino acids. Per the germline V gene, CDR1 is SNHLY and CDR2 is FYNNEI. J was trimmed by 8 bases and V by 6 bases; bases with no gene match: 5. CDR3 DNA sequence: TGTGCCAGCAGCGGCAGGGGGCGCGGCTACACCTTC. As protein: CASSGRGRGYTF.